The clone carrying this T cell receptor beta chain was detected a few times. Its antigen is currently unknown. The data were obtained in a study of CD8 T cells in ankylosing spondylitis. Findings and caveats of the study: A TCR beta motif made of eight highly homologous variants seemed typical of ankylosing spondylitis blood.

Construction of TCR beta libraries was performed using quantitative 5'-RACE with molecular barcodes. A single record per CDR3 protein comes from TCRdb applying MiXCR to the 5' RACE reads. Of 700,000 to 850,000 distinct CDR3 sequences listed, approximately 12% are singletons. V lost 10 bases, J lost 5 bases, and 14 bases lay in between. Germline V gene sequence: CDR1 MNHEY, CDR2 SVGAGI. The CDR3 is 12 amino acids. The origin of this receptor is a male donor with ankylosing spondylitis. The specimen sequenced was blood, either unsorted or a sorted T cell fraction (not recorded which). The V and J genes are TRBV6-5 and TRBJ1-1; possibly TRBD1 for D (6 bases). The CDR3 region has the DNA TGTGCCACCTTAGGGGGTAATACTGAAGCTTTCTTT. It translates to CATLGGNTEAFF.